A selection of T cell receptor beta chains follows, all from one sample in a study of early T cells in non-severe SARS-CoV-2 infection. TCRdb reanalysed the 5' RACE reads using MiXCR and keeps one entry per CDR3 protein. The top ten clones hold 3.9% of a sample with tens of thousands of distinct CDR3 sequences, 8.5% to 10% of them seen once. The sequencing used whole blood, collected at baseline. These receptors were taken from an adult who was a healthcare worker with PCR-confirmed SARS-CoV-2 infection or an uninfected control (not recorded which). Each CDR3 is given with its conserved first and last residue.

TRBJ2-7 | TRBV27 | CASSGTGTGGYEQYF
TRBJ2-1 | TRBV6-6 | CASSYPDRVDNEQFF
TRBJ2-7 | TRBV18 | CASRNLLNDDYEQYF
TRBJ2-2 | TRBV4-2 | CASSHSSGRRGSGELFF
TRBJ2-5 | TRBV3-1 | CASSQQSGSMETQYF
TRBJ2-7 | TRBV29-1 | CSVQLQGLGEQYF
TRBJ2-1 | TRBV12-3/TRBV12-4 | CASSSGLAGEQFF
TRBJ2-3 | TRBV19 | CASSIGAGSTDTQYF
TRBJ1-1 | TRBV19 | CASSIDRRNTEAFF
TRBJ2-7 | TRBV5-4 | CASSLWGSGEQYF
TRBJ2-7 | TRBV19 | CASSIFSGNYEQYF
TRBJ1-3 | TRBV9 | CASSNTPFRDGGSVSGNTIYF
TRBJ2-2 | TRBV6-5 | CASRLGTDPSTGELFF
TRBJ2-1 | TRBV4-2 | CASSQLAGGNNEQFF
TRBJ2-1 | TRBV4-1 | CASSQDPRGERTSLF
TRBJ1-2 | TRBV9 | CASSVATPGPQRDYGYTF
TRBJ2-7 | TRBV5-1 | CASRSTGTVLSYEQYF
TRBJ2-7 | TRBV7-2 | CASSWASSGQYF
TRBJ2-7 | TRBV11-3 | CASSASGEQYF
TRBJ1-1 | TRBV5-6 | CASSLPRGLNTEAFF
TRBJ1-4 | TRBV25-1 | CASSEAEGEKLFF
TRBJ2-3 | TRBV18 | CASSWDSITDTQYF
TRBJ2-5 | TRBV6-6 | CASSSGLAGIQETQYF
TRBJ2-7 | TRBV20-1 | CSARGGASGTYEQYF
TRBJ2-1 | TRBV7-2 | CASSLPGWYEQFF
TRBJ2-2 | TRBV12-3/TRBV12-4 | CASSQGQGRTGELFF
TRBJ2-5 | TRBV2 | CASRGMGTQYF
TRBJ2-3 | TRBV29-1 | CSVEGGSRTDTQYF
TRBJ2-3 | TRBV27 | CASSFVGGGPTDTQYF
TRBJ2-7 | TRBV12-3/TRBV12-4 | CASSPTERYEQYF
TRBJ2-1 | TRBV6-4 | CASKVDPSGTYNEQFF
TRBJ1-1 | TRBV12-3/TRBV12-4 | CASSRSGGTGAFF
TRBJ2-4 | TRBV4-1 | CASSQLGQGAKNIQYF
TRBJ2-3 | TRBV7-3 | CASSFGSPADTQYF
TRBJ2-1 | TRBV18 | CASSYLAGANNEQFF
TRBJ2-5 | TRBV19 | CASSIGSESNQETQYF
TRBJ2-3 | TRBV20-1 | CSALEPQITQYF
TRBJ2-3 | TRBV18 | CASSPLPGQGRSDTQYF
TRBJ2-2 | TRBV7-2 | CASSSGLAGALSNTGELFF
TRBJ2-7 | TRBV12-3/TRBV12-4 | CASSFGGYYEQYF
TRBJ2-3 | TRBV7-6 | CASSFTTEYSSTDTQYF
TRBJ1-1 | TRBV12-3/TRBV12-4 | CASSLGADTEAFF
TRBJ2-1 | TRBV3-1 | CASSRDLRGRGEQFF